The 26 T cell receptor beta chains presented below share a single source sample, sequenced in a study of a mutant IDH1 vaccine in newly diagnosed glioma. Stated time point: week 11, during vaccination. Doses comprised 300 ug of mutant IDH1 20-mer peptide each, plus topical imiquimod. Profiled with immunoSEQ multiplex PCR; TCRdb holds only in-frame clones, not every one. The table has about 25,000 clones, around 82% seen once. These receptors have no known antigen. The material was PBMCs, obtained from a glioma patient whose treatment included an IDH1 peptide vaccine. The receptors originated from a young woman with glioma.

The J gene is TRBJ1-4, the V gene TRBV11-2; the D gene is possibly TRBD1 (5 bases). Between the trimmed V and J ends, which lost 5 bases and 0 bases, there was a span of 10 bases. From germline, CDR1 is SGHAT and CDR2 FQNNGV. The length of the CDR3 is 15 residues. In DNA form, the CDR3 reads TGTGCCAGCAGCCCCCAAGGGGCAACTAATGAAAAACTGTTTTTT. Amino acid sequence: CASSPQGATNEKLFF.

This clone was seen more than once but under ten times. The genes are TRBV6-5 and TRBJ2-7; 8 bases agree with TRBD1. CDR1 is MNHEY and CDR2 is SVGAGI in the germline V gene. V shed 5 bases and J 4 bases; nucleotides not matched to a gene: 7. This CDR3 has 14 residues. The chain's CDR3 is CASSPGTGRYEQYF. Written as DNA, the CDR3 is TGTGCCAGCAGTCCCGGGACAGGACGGTACGAGCAGTACTTC.

The rearrangement joins TRBV19 to TRBJ2-1; D remains ambiguous. The V end was cut by 8 bases, the J end by 2 bases, with 7 bases between. The length of the CDR3 is 12 residues. CDR1 LNHDA and CDR2 SQIVND come from the germline V gene (reference sequence). The CDR3 is CASQSAYNEQFF. The CDR3 bases are TGTGCCAGTCAGTCCGCCTACAATGAGCAGTTCTTC. Full variable domain (remainder filled in from reference TRBV19 and TRBJ2-1): DGGITQSPKYLFRKEGQNVTLSCEQNLNHDAMYWYRQDPGQGLRLIYYSQIVNDFQKGDIAEGYSVSREKKESFPLTVTSAQKNPTAFYLCASQSAYNEQFFGPGTRLTVL.

The chain combines TRBV7-2 with TRBJ1-2; 9 positions match TRBD1. CDR1 is SGHTA and CDR2 is FQGNSA in the germline V gene. V shed 5 bases and J 8 bases; nucleotides not matched to a gene: 12. This CDR3 region has 15 residues. CDR3 nucleotides: TGTGCCAGCAGCCTCGGACTGGGACAGGGTATAGGCTACACCTTC. This encodes CASSLGLGQGIGYTF.

The gene calls are TRBV5-6 and TRBJ1-2, with 9 nucleotides matching TRBD1. Losses at the gene ends were 3 bases for V and 0 bases for J; bases not matched to a gene: 9. This CDR3 region has 17 residues. The germline V gene has CDR1 SGHDT and CDR2 YYEEEE. Here the CDR3 reads CASSSPFGQGTNYGYTF. In nucleotides, the CDR3 is TGTGCCAGCAGCTCACCTTTTGGACAGGGGACTAACTATGGCTACACCTTC.

The chain has TRBV6-1 and TRBJ1-4; D is undetermined. Germline CDR1 and CDR2: MNHNS and SASEGT. V lost 6 bases, J lost 0 bases, and 11 bases lay in between. The CDR3 spans 15 residues. CDR3 bases: TGTGCCAGCAGAGCCGATGAAGCAACTAATGAAAAACTGTTTTTT. Amino acid sequence: CASRADEATNEKLFF.

V gene TRBV7-2 combines with J gene TRBJ2-7; 8 positions agree with TRBD2. Losses at the gene ends were 4 bases for V and 3 bases for J; bases not matched to a gene: 11. The CDR3 loop spans 16 amino acids. From germline, CDR1 is SGHTA and CDR2 FQGNSA. The CDR3 is CASSSAPGTRFYEQYF. For the CDR3, the DNA is TGTGCCAGCAGCTCAGCACCGGGGACTAGATTCTACGAGCAGTACTTC.

This clone was counted between two and nine times. V and J are TRBV19 and TRBJ1-5; D might be TRBD1 (6 bases). The CDR3 is 13 residues long. The V end was cut by 5 bases, the J end by 3 bases, with 8 bases between. Germline-derived CDR1 and CDR2 are LNHDA and SQIVND (reference sequence). CDR3 amino acids: CASSGQINQPQHF. The CDR3 coding sequence is TGTGCCAGTAGTGGACAGATCAATCAGCCCCAGCATTTT.

The chain couples TRBV11-3 to TRBJ2-1, with 11 bases that match TRBD2. Trimming took 0 bases from V and 5 from J; bases not matched to a gene: 6. The CDR3 loop spans 17 amino acids. Per germline, CDR1 SGHNT and CDR2 YENEEA. CDR3 in DNA: TGTGCCAGCAGCTTAGAGGGCGGGACTAGCGGAAACAATGAGCAGTTCTTC. Translated, it gives CASSLEGGTSGNNEQFF.

This clone was observed a few times. The chain uses TRBV2 and TRBJ1-6; D remains unclear. This CDR3 has 14 residues. Germline V gene lookup returns CDR1 SNHLY and CDR2 FYNNEI. Trimming left V 4 bases short and J 6 bases short, with 10 bases between. In DNA form, the CDR3 reads TGTGCCAGCAGTGTCGAACTAGCTAATTCACCCCTCCACTTT. Residues: CASSVELANSPLHF.

J is TRBJ2-5 and V is TRBV6-6; D is possibly TRBD2 (6 bases). Germline V gene lookup returns CDR1 MNHNY and CDR2 SVGAGI (reference sequence). The CDR3 has 16 amino acids. Trimming left V 4 bases short and J 1 base short, with 16 bases between. CDR3 residues: CASSSYLADSQETQYF. CDR3 in DNA: TGTGCCAGCAGTTCCTATTTAGCGGACTCCCAAGAGACCCAGTACTTC.

This clone appeared a few times. This rearrangement joins TRBV5-5 to TRBJ1-1; D is unclear. V shed 4 bases and J shed 5 bases, with 12 bases lying between them. This CDR3 comprises 13 residues. CDR1 and CDR2 (germline): SGHKS, YYEKEE (reference sequence). CDR3 in DNA: TGTGCCAGCAGCCTCGGGCCGGGAACTGAAGCTTTCTTT. This encodes CASSLGPGTEAFF. The full variable domain, completed using reference TRBV5-5 and TRBJ1-1, is DAGVTQSPTHLIKTRGQQVTLRCSPISGHKSVSWYQQVLGQGPQFIFQYYEKEERGRGNFPDRFSARQFPNYSSELNVNALLLGDSALYLCASSLGPGTEAFFGQGTRLTVV.

J is TRBJ2-6 and V is TRBV19, with D possibly being TRBD1 or TRBD2 (6 bases each). Germline CDR1 and CDR2: LNHDA and SQIVND (reference sequence). This CDR3 comprises 16 residues. V dropped 6 bases and J dropped 0 bases, with 12 bases sitting between them. CDR3 sequence: CASSRRGDSGANVLTF. In nucleotides, the CDR3 is TGTGCCAGTAGCCGGAGGGGGGACTCTGGGGCCAACGTCCTGACTTTC. The full variable domain, completed using reference TRBV19 and TRBJ2-6, is DGGITQSPKYLFRKEGQNVTLSCEQNLNHDAMYWYRQDPGQGLRLIYYSQIVNDFQKGDIAEGYSVSREKKESFPLTVTSAQKNPTAFYLCASSRRGDSGANVLTFGAGSRLTVL.

The chain recombines TRBV25-1 with TRBJ1-6; maybe TRBD1 (6 bases). The CDR3 sequence is 15 residues long. The germline CDR1 and CDR2 sequences are MGHDK and SYGVNS. V was cut by 6 bases and J by 8 bases, with 17 bases left in between. The CDR3: CASSKYRDLDSPLHF. The CDR3 DNA follows: TGTGCCAGCAGCAAATACAGGGATTTGGATTCACCCCTCCACTTT. Full variable domain (outside the CDR3, taken from reference TRBV25-1 and TRBJ1-6): EADIYQTPRYLVIGTGKKITLECSQTMGHDKMYWYQQDPGMELHLIHYSYGVNSTEKGDLSSESTVSRIRTEHFPLTLESARPSHTSQYLCASSKYRDLDSPLHFGNGTRLTVT.

This clone has just a few counts. The rearrangement links TRBV14 to TRBJ1-1; tentatively, D is TRBD1 (5 bases). This CDR3 region has 13 residues. V was pared by 1 base and J by 7 bases, with 10 bases between. The germline gives CDR1 SGHDN, CDR2 FVKESK. This chain's CDR3 is CASSQAGWNEAFF. CDR3 nucleotide sequence: TGTGCCAGCAGCCAAGCAGGGTGGAATGAAGCTTTCTTT.

CDR3 region: CASSVGVAGASTDTQYF. CDR3 coding DNA: TGTGCCAGCAGCGTAGGAGTAGCGGGGGCGAGCACAGATACGCAGTATTTT. J is TRBJ2-3 and V is TRBV9; 9 nucleotides line up with TRBD2. Trimming removed 0 bases from V and 0 bases from J; junction bases left unmatched: 5. CDR3 length: 17 residues. Germline V gives CDR1 SGDLS, CDR2 YYNGEE.

This clone was seen a few times. This rearrangement joins TRBV7-6 to TRBJ1-4; possibly TRBD1 for D (6 bases). CDR1 and CDR2 from the germline V gene are SGHVS and FNYEAQ. V was shortened by 5 bases and J by 7 bases, with 11 bases between the two germline ends. The CDR3 contains 13 residues. CDR3 region: CASSAQGSEKLFF. As DNA, the CDR3 is TGTGCCAGCAGCGCCCAGGGGAGTGAAAAACTGTTTTTT.

V gene TRBV11-2 combines with J gene TRBJ1-1; unclear D gene. The length of the CDR3 is 13 residues. From germline, CDR1 is SGHAT and CDR2 FQNNGV. The germline V and J ends were trimmed by 0 bases and 5 bases, with 7 bases remaining between them. CDR3 nucleotides: TGTGCCAGCAGCTTAGATCCCAGTACTGAAGCTTTCTTT. Its translation is CASSLDPSTEAFF.

V gene TRBV19 combines with J gene TRBJ2-1, with a tentative D call TRBD2 (6 bases). CDR1 LNHDA and CDR2 SQIVND come from the germline V gene (reference sequence). There are 17 residues in the CDR3. V gave up 3 bases and J gave up 0 bases, with 15 bases separating them. The CDR3: CASSIPEGRSSYNEQFF. CDR3 bases: TGTGCCAGTAGTATCCCCGAGGGGAGGAGCTCCTACAATGAGCAGTTCTTC.

This clone was found once. This chain uses TRBV6-4 with TRBJ2-1; 11 bases are shared with TRBD2. Losses at the gene ends were 6 bases for V and 2 bases for J; bases not matched to a gene: 6. CDR3 length: 16 residues. Germline V gene data show CDR1 as MRHNA and CDR2 as SNTAGT. The CDR3 DNA reads as TGTGCCAGCAGCAAGTCTAGCGGGGGGACCTACAATGAGCAGTTCTTC. As protein: CASSKSSGGTYNEQFF.

Written as DNA, the CDR3 is TGTGCCAGCAGTTACGAGTGGACAGGTTATGGCTACACCTTC. This sequence encodes CASSYEWTGYGYTF. The chain has TRBV6-5 and TRBJ1-2; the match to TRBD1 covers 7 bases. V lost 2 bases, J lost 5 bases, and 5 bases stayed unmatched. The germline gives CDR1 MNHEY, CDR2 SVGAGI. The CDR3 has 14 residues.

This clone was seen only a few times. The rearrangement links TRBV4-1 to TRBJ1-1, with D perhaps TRBD1 (5 bases). The ends were cut back, 1 base at V and 6 bases at J, with 9 bases in the middle. This CDR3 region has 13 residues. Germline-derived CDR1 and CDR2 are MGHRA and YSYEKL. In DNA form, the CDR3 reads TGCGCCAGCAGCCAAGCTGGGACGGCTGAAGCTTTCTTT. Translated, it gives CASSQAGTAEAFF.

The chain uses TRBV21-1 and TRBJ2-7; the table's D call TRBD1 went unverified against the DNA. TRBV21-1 has pseudogene status. The CDR3 loop spans 18 amino acids. As DNA, the CDR3 is TGTGCCAGCGGGGTTTACGACAGGGGCCGCGCGGGGACCTACGAGCAGTACTTC. It codes for CASGVYDRGRAGTYEQYF.

The chain recombines TRBV6-5 with TRBJ1-2, with a tentative D call TRBD1 (5 bases). The CDR3 extends over 14 amino acids. The V and J ends lost 3 bases and 3 bases respectively, with 11 bases between them. Germline-derived CDR1 and CDR2 are MNHEY and SVGAGI. CDR3 nucleotide sequence: TGTGCCAGCAGTTATGGGGGGACCGACTATGGCTACACCTTC. Protein: CASSYGGTDYGYTF.

This clone was seen only once. The CDR3 nucleotides are TGTGCCAGCAGCTTTACAGGGCGGACAGATACGCAGTATTTT. The encoded protein is CASSFTGRTDTQYF. The V call is TRBV7-8, the J call TRBJ2-3; possibly TRBD1 for D (6 bases). Trimming removed 3 bases at V and 3 bases at J, with 10 bases between. There are 14 residues in the CDR3. The germline CDR1 and CDR2 sequences are SGHVS and FQNEAQ.

The V call is TRBV7-6, the J call TRBJ1-4; TRBD1 agrees at 7 bases. The CDR3 sequence is 14 residues long. Germline CDR1 SGHVS, CDR2 FNYEAQ. Trimming cost V 4 bases and J 7 bases; bases outside gene matches: 6. The CDR3 region is CASSSGGDFEKLFF. In nucleotides, the CDR3 is TGTGCCAGCAGCTCAGGGGGGGACTTTGAAAAACTGTTTTTT.